The next 28 T cell receptor beta chains were all read from a single sample in a study of neurological immune-mediated disorders. TCRdb re-called the 5' RACE reads through MiXCR, storing one row per CDR3 protein. The sample holds tens of thousands of distinct CDR3 sequences, over 9.5% seen once. Specimen: PBMCs. The receptors were gathered from a man aged 55 to 69 in good health.

The table lists this clonotype with many counts. J is TRBJ2-7 and V is TRBV7-8; D gene unclear. There are 13 residues in the CDR3. Germline CDR1 SGHVS, CDR2 FQNEAQ. Trimming removed 1 base from V and 2 bases from J, with 6 bases in between. The CDR3 protein is CASSLGTAYEQYF. The CDR3 DNA sequence: TGTGCCAGCAGCTTAGGGACCGCCTACGAGCAGTACTTC.

This clonotype has at least ten counts. The chain is built from TRBV10-3 and TRBJ2-1; weak D call: TRBD2 (6 bases). Trimming took off 3 bases at V and 5 bases at J, with 20 bases between the two ends. The CDR3 spans 17 residues. The germline V gene encodes CDR1 ENHRY and CDR2 SYGVKD. The DNA for the CDR3 is TGTGCCATCAGTGACCGCCCCCCGGGGGTATCGGACAATGAGCAGTTCTTC. It specifies CAISDRPPGVSDNEQFF.

This clonotype occurred many times. The genes are TRBV5-1 and TRBJ1-1; D is unclear. Germline-derived CDR1 and CDR2 are SGHRS and YFSETQ. The CDR3 is 13 amino acids. V shed 6 bases and J shed 1 base, with 10 bases lying between them. The CDR3: CASKTRENTEAFF. The CDR3 region has the DNA TGCGCCAGCAAAACGAGGGAGAACACTGAAGCTTTCTTT.

This clonotype was detected many times. The chain has TRBV6-6 and TRBJ2-3; 8 bases agree with TRBD2. The CDR3 spans 14 residues. In germline, CDR1 is MNHNY, CDR2 SVGAGI (reference sequence). Unmatched junction bases numbered 6, after V lost 8 bases and J lost 2 bases. As DNA, the CDR3 is TGTGCCAGCCAGCAAGCGGGGGCCACAGATACGCAGTATTTT. It specifies CASQQAGATDTQYF.

In this sample, this clonotype turned up many times. This chain links TRBV5-6 with TRBJ2-1; D is possibly TRBD2 (7 bases). V was shortened by 4 bases and J by 8 bases, with 22 bases between the two germline ends. CDR3 length: 16 residues. Germline V gives CDR1 SGHDT, CDR2 YYEEEE. This CDR3 reads CASSLPPGGPSDEQFF. The CDR3 DNA follows: TGTGCCAGCAGCCTCCCCCCCGGGGGGCCTTCGGATGAGCAGTTCTTC.

This clonotype has a count of ten or more. This chain links TRBV7-7 with TRBJ2-5; TRBD2 matches 11 bases. Germline V gene data show CDR1 as SSHAT and CDR2 as FNYEAQ (reference sequence). The V segment lost 10 bases and the J segment 4 bases; nucleotides outside the gene matches: 17. The CDR3 runs to 17 residues. For the CDR3, the DNA is TGTGCCACCAGTCCGTCCCTAGCGGGGGGAGAGGCAGAGACCCAGTACTTC. Protein sequence: CATSPSLAGGEAETQYF.

At least ten counts were recorded for this clonotype. This chain joins TRBV6-1 and TRBJ2-2; TRBD1 matches at 8 bases. In germline, CDR1 is MNHNS, CDR2 SASEGT. CDR3 length: 15 amino acids. The V and J ends lost 6 bases and 1 base, in that order; junction bases with no gene match: 4. CDR3 protein: CASRSGTGNTGELFF. DNA of the CDR3: TGTGCCAGCAGGTCCGGGACAGGGAACACCGGGGAGCTGTTTTTT.

To note about this clonotype: Possible read error: a much larger clone is one base away. This sequence joins TRBV10-2 and TRBJ2-7; D gene unclear. The germline V gene encodes CDR1 WSHSY and CDR2 SAAADI. This CDR3 has 13 amino acids. CDR3 loop: CSSSEYSSYEQYF. CDR3 DNA: TGCTCCAGCAGTGAATACAGCTCCTACGAGCAGTACTTC.

On this clonotype: The junction shows a germline mismatch at one end, possibly a read error. The chain couples TRBV10-3 to TRBJ1-5; weak D call: TRBD1 (5 bases). This CDR3 comprises 14 residues. CDR1 is ENHRY and CDR2 is SYGVKD in the germline V gene. The CDR3 DNA reads as TGTGTCATCAGTGGGGGGAGCGGGAATCAGCCCCAGAATTTT. Protein: CVISGGSGNQPQNF.

This clonotype was counted many times. J is TRBJ1-6 and V is TRBV20-1; tentative D call: TRBD1 (5 bases). The CDR3 totals 17 residues. CDR1 DFQATT and CDR2 SNEGSKA come from the germline V gene (reference sequence). The ends were cut back, 1 base at V and 10 bases at J, with 23 bases in the middle. The CDR3 DNA is TGCAGTGCTAGAGTCCAGGTGGGGGGGAGATTCGGCTCACCCCTCCACTTT. It specifies CSARVQVGGRFGSPLHF.

This clonotype was detected ten times or more. V gene TRBV9 combines with J gene TRBJ1-6; tentatively, D is TRBD1 (6 bases). In germline, CDR1 is SGDLS, CDR2 YYNGEE. The CDR3 is 15 residues long. The V end lost 0 bases, the J end lost 8 bases, and 12 bases lay between the germline ends. DNA of the CDR3: TGTGCCAGCAGCGTAGCAGCAGGGGAGGATTCACCCCTCCACTTT. This gives the protein CASSVAAGEDSPLHF.

This clonotype was seen at least ten times. CDR3 sequence (DNA): TGTGCCAGCTCACCGGGACAGGGGAGCTCCTACGAGCAGTACTTC. This sequence encodes CASSPGQGSSYEQYF. The chain employs TRBV18 and TRBJ2-7; TRBD1 matches at 10 bases. Germline assignment: CDR1 KGHSH and CDR2 LQKENI. The CDR3 consists of 15 residues. J gave up 0 bases and V 3 bases, and 2 bases lay outside the gene matches.

Many counts were recorded for this clonotype. The genes are TRBV12-3 or TRBV12-4 and TRBJ2-5; weak D call: TRBD1 (6 bases). V lost 6 bases to trimming and J lost 2 bases, with 16 bases between them. The CDR3 is 15 residues long. CDR3 nucleotide sequence: TGTGCCAGCAGCTCAAAGAGGACAGCACAAGAGACCCAGTACTTC. Its protein product is CASSSKRTAQETQYF.

This clonotype was seen ten or more times. J is TRBJ2-1 and V is TRBV20-1, with 7 bases aligning to TRBD1. Germline CDR1 DFQATT, CDR2 SNEGSKA (reference sequence). J lost 8 bases, V lost 5 bases, and 3 bases had no gene match. CDR3 length equals 11 residues. DNA of the CDR3: TGCAGTGCTTCCAGGGGGTATGAGCAGTTCTTC. The encoded protein is CSASRGYEQFF.

This clonotype showed up many times. The rearrangement links TRBV28 to TRBJ2-1; D unresolved. V lost 5 bases and J lost 8, with 7 bases in between. The CDR3 covers 11 residues. Germline CDR1 MDHEN, CDR2 SYDVKM. CDR3 loop: CASSVGDEQFF. The CDR3 bases are TGTGCCAGCAGTGTTGGGGATGAGCAGTTCTTC.

This clonotype was picked up many times. V gene TRBV20-1 combines with J gene TRBJ2-5; D possibly corresponds to TRBD2 (6 bases). The V and J ends lost 3 bases and 5 bases respectively, with 16 bases between them. CDR1 is DFQATT and CDR2 is SNEGSKA in the germline V gene (reference sequence). CDR3 size: 14 residues. Here the CDR3 reads CSASRNAGMETQYF. The CDR3 DNA sequence: TGCAGTGCTAGTCGAAATGCGGGGATGGAGACCCAGTACTTC.

A few counts support this clonotype. The J gene is TRBJ2-4, the V gene TRBV10-3; no reliable D call. Trimming cost V 3 bases and J 0 bases, with 12 bases left between them. From germline, CDR1 is ENHRY and CDR2 SYGVKD. The CDR3 spans 16 residues. CDR3 coding DNA: TGTGCCATCAGTGACCCAGAATCCGTAGCCAAAAACATTCAGTACTTC. This gives the protein CAISDPESVAKNIQYF.

The V gene is TRBV20-1, the J gene TRBJ1-5, with D maybe TRBD1 (6 bases). The CDR3 loop spans 14 amino acids. Germline CDR1 is DFQATT and CDR2 is SNEGSKA (reference sequence). V was cut by 4 bases and J by 14 bases, with 24 bases left in between. CDR3 region: CSATQGSSNQHKHF. The CDR3 DNA follows: TGCAGTGCTACACAGGGTAGTAGCAATCAGCACAAGCATTTT.

In its sample, this clonotype was seen a few times. The genes are TRBV5-1 and TRBJ1-1; TRBD1 matches at 7 bases. The junction had 5 bases not matched to a gene; V was cut back by 0 bases and J by 0 bases. CDR1 SGHRS and CDR2 YFSETQ come from the germline V gene. The CDR3 covers 16 residues. The CDR3 loop reads CASSLGTGAMNTEAFF. DNA of the CDR3: TGCGCCAGCAGCTTGGGTACAGGGGCCATGAACACTGAAGCTTTCTTT.

This clonotype was recorded at least ten times. The chain employs TRBV28 and TRBJ1-2, with D hard to call. This CDR3 is built from 15 residues. Germline CDR1 is MDHEN and CDR2 is SYDVKM. The ends were cut back, 4 bases at V and 1 base at J, with 13 bases in the middle. CDR3 sequence (DNA): TGTGCCAGCAGTTCCCGTAGGGTATTTAACTATGGCTACACCTTC. It specifies CASSSRRVFNYGYTF.

The table lists this clonotype with many counts. Here the CDR3 reads CASSPDGRTEAFF. The CDR3 DNA sequence: TGTGCCAGCAGCCCCGACGGGCGCACTGAAGCTTTCTTT. This sequence joins TRBV5-6 and TRBJ1-1; no firm D call. The V gene's germline CDR1 is SGHDT and CDR2 YYEEEE. V lost 4 bases to trimming and J lost 4 bases, with 11 bases between them. This CDR3 has 13 amino acids.

The table lists this clonotype with many counts. Here the CDR3 reads CASSYSDASGANEQYF. The CDR3 DNA reads as TGTGCCAGCAGTTACTCCGACGCTAGCGGGGCGAACGAGCAGTACTTC. The V call is TRBV6-5, the J call TRBJ2-7; 9 bases match TRBD2. CDR1 MNHEY and CDR2 SVGAGI come from the germline V gene. V was pared by 0 bases and J by 5 bases, with 8 bases of the junction left unmatched. This CDR3 spans 16 amino acids.

This clonotype was detected ten times or more. J is TRBJ2-5 and V is TRBV20-1; D possibly corresponds to TRBD1 (6 bases). V was cut by 0 bases and J by 4 bases, with 15 bases left in between. CDR1 and CDR2 from the germline V gene are DFQATT and SNEGSKA (reference sequence). The CDR3 runs to 15 residues. The CDR3 DNA is TGCAGTGCTAGAGAGACAGGTATTTTAGGAGAGACCCAGTACTTC. It translates to CSARETGILGETQYF.

The table lists this clonotype with many counts. The chain joins TRBV11-1 to TRBJ2-5, with 11 bases fitting TRBD2. The CDR3 runs 15 residues. CDR1 and CDR2 (germline): SGHAT, FQDESV (reference sequence). V dropped 5 bases and J dropped 5; count of bases not matched to a gene: 7. The CDR3 region is CASSTPSGGLETQYF. The CDR3 region has the DNA TGTGCCAGCAGCACCCCTAGCGGGGGGTTGGAGACCCAGTACTTC.

This clonotype was seen repeatedly, ten times or more. V is TRBV6-2 or TRBV6-3 and J is TRBJ1-1; 8 bases match TRBD1. Germline CDR1 MNHEY, CDR2 SVGEGT. Unmatched junction bases numbered 6, after V lost 7 bases and J lost 5 bases. The CDR3 has 13 residues. The CDR3 loop is CASIGQGKTEAFF. CDR3 sequence (DNA): TGTGCCAGCATCGGACAGGGAAAAACTGAAGCTTTCTTT.

This clonotype was counted ten times or more. The gene calls are TRBV12-3 or TRBV12-4 and TRBJ1-5; no clear D. Trimming pared 10 bases from V and 5 bases from J, leaving 15 bases between. The CDR3 has 13 amino acids. CDR3 loop: CATGRQDYQPQHF. As DNA, the CDR3 is TGTGCCACCGGACGGCAGGATTATCAGCCCCAGCATTTT.

The table lists this clonotype with many counts. The chain joins TRBV28 to TRBJ2-7; D unclear. The CDR3 is 12 residues long. V was pared by 6 bases and J by 4 bases, with 10 bases between. Germline loops: CDR1 MDHEN, CDR2 SYDVKM. CDR3 in amino acids: CASSPLLYEQYF. The DNA of the CDR3 is TGTGCCAGCAGCCCCCTGCTATACGAGCAGTACTTC.

This clonotype was counted ten times or more. The chain employs TRBV6-5 and TRBJ2-2; 16 bases agree with TRBD2. Germline CDR1 and CDR2: MNHEY and SVGAGI. This CDR3 has 16 amino acids. The J segment lost 6 bases and the V segment lost 7 bases, leaving 5 bases of the junction unmatched. The DNA of the CDR3 is TGTGCCAGCACCCGCGGGACTAGCGGGGGGGCCGGGGAGCTGTTTTTT. This sequence encodes CASTRGTSGGAGELFF.